Listed here are 26 T cell receptor beta chains from one sample, sequenced in a study of Graves' ophthalmopathy and Graves' hyperthyroidism. RNA transcripts provided the template for amplifying TCR beta CDR3 regions. HTBI-primed RT-PCR formed the first round, and a multiplex PCR formed the second. TCRdb re-derived calls from the multiplex PCR reads in MiXCR, one entry per CDR3 protein. This sample has 900,000 to 1,200,000 distinct CDR3 sequences, with about two fifths found just once. Material for sequencing was peripheral blood or thyroid tissue (not recorded which). The receptors derive from an adult man with Graves' hyperthyroidism.

This clonotype appeared a few times. The J gene is TRBJ2-5, the V gene TRBV10-2; D might be TRBD1 (6 bases). V was cut by 6 bases and J by 5 bases, with 16 bases left in between. CDR1 is WSHSY, CDR2 SAAADI, per germline. The CDR3 contains 14 residues. CDR3 residues: CASSQQGRTETQYF. Written as DNA, the CDR3 is TGCGCCAGCAGCCAACAGGGCCGGACTGAGACCCAGTACTTC.

This clonotype was seen at least ten times. The genes are TRBV15 and TRBJ2-2, with 7 bases that match TRBD2. CDR3 length: 15 residues. Germline CDR1 LNHNV, CDR2 YYDKDF (reference sequence). V lost 2 bases, J lost 4 bases, and 4 bases stayed unmatched. CDR3 in amino acids: CATSRKGGSTGELFF. The CDR3 nucleotides read TGTGCCACCAGCAGAAAGGGAGGGAGCACCGGGGAGCTGTTTTTT.

The chain recombines TRBV6-6 with TRBJ1-6, with D possibly TRBD1 on 6 matching bases. Looked up from germline, CDR1 is MNHNY and CDR2 is SVGAGI (reference sequence). V was pared by 3 bases and J by 11 bases, with 14 bases between. This CDR3 has 14 amino acids. CDR3 nucleotides: TGTGCCAGCAGTTATGGACAGCACGGAACACCCCTCCACTTT. Translated, it gives CASSYGQHGTPLHF.

This clonotype has at least ten counts. The J gene is TRBJ2-7, the V gene TRBV20-1; maybe TRBD2 (5 bases). This CDR3 has 14 amino acids. Germline V gives CDR1 DFQATT, CDR2 SNEGSKA (reference sequence). V was shortened by 0 bases and J by 0 bases, with 9 bases between the two germline ends. In DNA form, the CDR3 reads TGCAGTGCTAGAGATGCGGAGGTCTCCTACGAGCAGTACTTC. It encodes CSARDAEVSYEQYF.

There are a few counts of this clonotype. The chain uses TRBV2 and TRBJ1-1, with a weak D call TRBD1 (6 bases). Germline lookup yields CDR1 SNHLY and CDR2 FYNNEI. The CDR3 has 16 residues. V was shortened by 4 bases and J by 3 bases, with 18 bases between the two germline ends. CDR3 bases: TGTGCCAGCAGTGGTAGGGCAGGGGAGGGGTACACTGAAGCTTTCTTT. As protein: CASSGRAGEGYTEAFF.

Concerning this clonotype itself: This may arise from a read error, as a much more abundant clone is one base away. This CDR3 fails to terminate in the conserved phenylalanine or tryptophan, so it likely reflects a read error. This chain joins TRBV11-2 and TRBJ2-5, with 8 bases lining up with TRBD1. There are 14 residues in the CDR3. The germline V gene encodes CDR1 SGHAT and CDR2 FQNNGV. The V gene end was trimmed by 3 bases and the J gene end by 5 bases; junction bases not matched to a gene: 5. In DNA, the CDR3 is TGTGCCAGCAGCTTCCAGGGGGCGTGGGAGACCCAGTACCTC. Translation: CASSFQGAWETQYL.

This clonotype was detected ten times or more. The chain is built from TRBV19 and TRBJ1-2; D call uncertain. CDR1 and CDR2 (germline): LNHDA, SQIVND (reference sequence). Trimming left V 3 bases short and J 10 bases short, with 12 bases between. The CDR3 contains 12 residues. CDR3 loop: CASSMRLSDYTF. For the CDR3, the DNA is TGTGCCAGTAGTATGAGACTCAGCGACTACACCTTC.

The V gene is TRBV4-3, the J gene TRBJ1-3; TRBD1 matches 7 bases. Germline V CDR1 and CDR2: LGHNA, YSLEER. Trimming cost V 3 bases and J 4 bases; bases outside gene matches: 9. The CDR3 is made up of 16 amino acids. The CDR3 sequence is CASSQINQDRGNTIYF. Here the CDR3 DNA reads TGCGCCAGCAGCCAGATAAACCAGGACAGGGGAAACACCATATATTTT.

The chain employs TRBV7-6 and TRBJ2-5; D not certain. V lost 5 bases to trimming and J lost 1 base, with 8 bases between them. The CDR3 extends over 13 amino acids. Germline CDR1 and CDR2: SGHVS and FNYEAQ. CDR3 sequence: CASSATAQETQYF. The CDR3 DNA reads as TGTGCCAGCAGCGCCACAGCCCAAGAGACCCAGTACTTC.

This clonotype was picked up many times. The V gene is TRBV12-3 or TRBV12-4, the J gene TRBJ1-2, with 10 positions matching TRBD1. The CDR3 extends over 15 amino acids. The V gene end was trimmed by 5 bases and the J gene end by 6 bases; junction bases not matched to a gene: 9. In DNA, the CDR3 is TGTGCCAGCAGTAAATCCGGGACAGGGGTGAATGGCTACACCTTC. Amino acid sequence: CASSKSGTGVNGYTF.

This clonotype appeared many times. The genes are TRBV19 and TRBJ1-1, with unresolved D. In germline, CDR1 is LNHDA, CDR2 SQIVND (reference sequence). V lost 10 bases to trimming and J lost 7 bases, with 13 bases between them. CDR3 length: 11 amino acids. The CDR3 loop is CATLEGGEAFF. The DNA for the CDR3 is TGTGCCACCCTAGAGGGCGGTGAAGCTTTCTTT.

Turning to this clonotype: One junction end does not reproduce the germline sequence, and a read error may be involved. The chain recombines TRBV10-2 with TRBJ2-2, with D perhaps assigned TRBD1 or TRBD2 (5 bases each). The CDR3 is made up of 16 amino acids. The V gene's germline CDR1 is WSHSY and CDR2 SAAADI. The CDR3 nucleotides read TGTGCCAGCAGTTTACCCCGGGACCGTTCCACCGGGGAGCTGTTTTTT. It encodes CASSLPRDRSTGELFF.

The chain links TRBV7-2 to TRBJ2-3, with 8 bases identical to TRBD2. The V gene end was trimmed by 3 bases and the J gene end by 2 bases; junction bases not matched to a gene: 4. Germline loops: CDR1 SGHTA, CDR2 FQGNSA. The CDR3 consists of 15 residues. DNA for the CDR3: TGTGCCAGCAGCTTTACTAGCGGCACCACAGATACGCAGTATTTT. Encoded protein: CASSFTSGTTDTQYF.

Regarding this clonotype: A read error is likely, as this CDR3 ends without the conserved phenylalanine or tryptophan. The rearrangement joins TRBV19 to TRBJ1-1; perhaps TRBD1 as D (6 bases). The germline V gene has CDR1 LNHDA and CDR2 SQIVND (reference sequence). This CDR3 comprises 13 residues. The CDR3 region is CASSQQGFTEAFS. The CDR3 region has the DNA TGCGCCAGCAGCCAGCAGGGGTTCACTGAAGCTTTCTCT.

This clonotype has ten or more counts. The chain carries TRBV13 and TRBJ1-2; D call uncertain. Germline V CDR1 and CDR2: PRHDT, FYEKMQ (reference sequence). Trimming took 5 bases from V and 7 from J, leaving 11 bases between them. CDR3 size: 12 residues. The CDR3 coding sequence is TGTGCCAGCAGCGGAGAGGGTAGTGGCTACACCTTC. Translating it yields CASSGEGSGYTF. The full variable domain, rest sourced from reference TRBV13 and TRBJ1-2, is AAGVIQSPRHLIKEKRETATLKCYPIPRHDTVYWYQQGPGQDPQFLISFYEKMQSDKGSIPDRFSAQQFSDYHSELNMSSLELGDSALYFCASSGEGSGYTFGSGTRLTVV.

The V call is TRBV7-9, the J call TRBJ2-5; D may be TRBD1 (6 bases). V lost 8 bases and J lost 14, with 12 bases in between. Per germline, CDR1 SEHNR and CDR2 FQNEAQ (reference sequence). The CDR3 runs 9 residues. CDR3 region: CASRGHHYF. The CDR3 DNA follows: TGTGCCAGCCGGGGACATCATTACTTC.

This clonotype was observed at least ten times. The rearrangement links TRBV7-2 to TRBJ2-2; D might be TRBD1 (5 bases). The CDR3 has 15 residues. Looked up from germline, CDR1 is SGHTA and CDR2 is FQGNSA. V was pared by 2 bases and J by 1 base, with 8 bases between. CDR3 protein: CASSLTGWNTGELFF. The CDR3 coding sequence is TGTGCCAGCAGCTTAACAGGCTGGAACACCGGGGAGCTGTTTTTT.

This clonotype was detected a few times. This sequence joins TRBV10-3 and TRBJ2-5; D possibly uses TRBD1 or TRBD2 (5 bases each). Trimming took 10 bases from V and 5 from J, leaving 11 bases between them. Germline V lookup: CDR1 ENHRY, CDR2 SYGVKD. This CDR3 region has 11 residues. As DNA, the CDR3 is TGTGCCACCCGGGACCGGGAGACCCAGTACTTC. Translating it yields CATRDRETQYF.

The rearrangement joins TRBV10-2 to TRBJ2-5, with D uncertain. The CDR3 consists of 14 residues. Trimming stripped 0 bases from V and 2 bases from J, with 7 bases between. The germline gives CDR1 WSHSY, CDR2 SAAADI. The CDR3 coding sequence is TGCGCCAGCAGTGAGTCCAAGTCTCAAGAGACCCAGTACTTC. This encodes CASSESKSQETQYF.

In its sample, this clonotype was seen a few times. This chain links TRBV7-2 with TRBJ2-7; D is ambiguous. Germline V lookup: CDR1 SGHTA, CDR2 FQGNSA. The CDR3 is made up of 16 amino acids. V lost 5 bases, J lost 2 bases, and 19 bases lay in between. For the CDR3, the DNA is TGTGCCAGCAGCAAAACGCTGGTACCCTCGGCCTACGAGCAGTACTTC. This translates into CASSKTLVPSAYEQYF.

Only one count was recorded for this clonotype. V gene TRBV5-4 combines with J gene TRBJ2-5; D may be TRBD2 (5 bases). Trimming left V 2 bases short and J 2 bases short, with 13 bases between. From germline, CDR1 is SGHNT and CDR2 YYREEE (reference sequence). The CDR3 has 15 amino acids. In DNA form, the CDR3 reads TGTGCCAGCAGCTTTCGGCGGGCTGATCAAGAGACCCAGTACTTC. Translated: CASSFRRADQETQYF. The full variable domain, completed using reference TRBV5-4 and TRBJ2-5, is ETGVTQSPTHLIKTRGQQVTLRCSSQSGHNTVSWYQQALGQGPQFIFQYYREEENGRGNFPPRFSGLQFPNYSSELNVNALELDDSALYLCASSFRRADQETQYFGPGTRLLVL.

The genes are TRBV10-3 and TRBJ1-5; TRBD1 agrees at 7 bases. The CDR3 is made up of 14 amino acids. Germline assignment: CDR1 ENHRY and CDR2 SYGVKD. J gave up 5 bases and V 10 bases, and 11 bases lay outside the gene matches. CDR3 sequence: CATSPGQSHQPQHF. The CDR3 DNA reads as TGTGCCACCAGCCCGGGACAGTCTCATCAGCCCCAGCATTTT.

About this clonotype: Sequence at one end of the junction differs from germline and may be a read error. The chain joins TRBV7-9 to TRBJ2-7, with 7 bases lining up with TRBD2. From germline, CDR1 is SEHNR and CDR2 FQNEAQ (reference sequence). The CDR3 length is 15 residues. The CDR3 DNA sequence: TGCGCCAGCAGCCAAGATTCTAGCGGAGCGTACGAGCAGTACTTC. It translates to CASSQDSSGAYEQYF.

The gene calls are TRBV29-1 and TRBJ1-2, with D possibly matching TRBD1 (6 bases). Germline loops: CDR1 SQVTM, CDR2 ANQGSEA. The CDR3 loop spans 9 amino acids. CDR3 amino acids: CRLQGGYTF. CDR3 sequence (DNA): TGCAGGCTACAGGGAGGCTACACCTTC.

This rearrangement joins TRBV4-3 to TRBJ2-5; 9 bases map to TRBD2. The DNA end is more similar to TRBJ2-1, so the J call may be wrong. The CDR3 spans 13 residues. Germline CDR1 is LGHNA and CDR2 is YSLEER. CDR3 sequence (DNA): TGCGCCAGCAGCCAACTAGCGGGAAGTGAGCAGTTCTTC. This sequence encodes CASSQLAGSEQFF.

This clonotype has a handful of counts. This chain joins TRBV6-5 and TRBJ2-7; either TRBD1 or TRBD2 may fit D (6 bases each). The V end was cut by 2 bases, the J end by 6 bases, with 14 bases between. This CDR3 is built from 14 residues. Per germline, CDR1 MNHEY and CDR2 SVGAGI. The CDR3 DNA is TGTGCCAGCAGTTACCTAAAGGGGGGCCTCGAGCAGTACTTC. Its translation: CASSYLKGGLEQYF.